The 16 T cell receptor beta chains reported below all come from one sample, sequenced in a study of blood T cell repertoires in COVID-19 (dated by TCRdb to about 2020). To prepare the library, the immunoSEQ multiplex PCR assay was applied. In TCRdb, the immuneACCESS table is reduced to in-frame sequences with V and J assigned. These tables do not hold every clone; where another copy was compared, an unresolved V gene accounts for under half, and the others remain unexplained. The sample table lists 220,000 or so clones, 70% to 90% of them with a count of one. The ten largest clones add up to 14% to 15% of the sample. The sample taken for sequencing was PBMCs or T cells enriched from blood (not recorded which). These receptors originate from a woman aged 50 to 60 with acute COVID-19.

The DNA for the CDR3 is TGTGCCAGCAGTTCGGGACAGGGAAACACCATATATTTT. Translated: CASSSGQGNTIYF. The chain is built from TRBV5-4 and TRBJ1-3, with 7 positions matching TRBD1. The CDR3 has 13 residues. Germline V gene lookup returns CDR1 SGHNT and CDR2 YYREEE (reference sequence). The junction had 3 bases not matched to a gene; V was cut back by 5 bases and J by 4 bases.

The chain combines TRBV4-1 with TRBJ1-4; unclear D gene. The CDR3 has 15 amino acids. CDR1 is MGHRA and CDR2 is YSYEKL in the germline V gene. V was clipped by 1 base and J by 7 bases, with 13 bases between them. This chain's CDR3 is CASSQVRVGSEKLFF. CDR3 coding DNA: TGCGCCAGCAGCCAAGTGCGGGTGGGTAGTGAAAAACTGTTTTTT.

This chain uses TRBV27 with TRBJ1-3; D is perhaps TRBD1 (5 bases). Trimming removed 8 bases from V and 4 bases from J, with 15 bases in between. The CDR3 runs to 14 residues. The germline V gene encodes CDR1 MNHEY and CDR2 SMNVEV (reference sequence). CDR3 loop: CASRGWGSGNTIYF. CDR3 DNA: TGTGCCAGCCGAGGATGGGGCAGCGGAAACACCATATATTTT.

The chain joins TRBV30 to TRBJ2-7, with 7 bases that match TRBD1. CDR3 size: 15 residues. V lost 3 bases, J lost 0 bases, and 8 bases stayed unmatched. Germline V gene sequence: CDR1 GTSNPN, CDR2 SVGIG (reference sequence). Here the CDR3 reads CAWSATGVSSYEQYF. CDR3 bases: TGTGCCTGGAGCGCAACAGGGGTGAGCTCCTACGAGCAGTACTTC.

A word on this clone: Other nucleotide sequences from this sample produce the same CDR3. This chain uses TRBV5-1 with TRBJ2-5; no firm D call. CDR1 is SGHRS, CDR2 YFSETQ, per germline. The CDR3 is 11 amino acids. V was cut by 4 bases and J by 2 bases, with 3 bases left in between. CDR3 nucleotides: TGCGCCAGCAGCCTTCAAGAGACCCAGTACTTC. This translates into CASSLQETQYF. Drawing the rest from reference TRBV5-1 and TRBJ2-5, the complete variable domain is KAGVTQTPRYLIKTRGQQVTLSCSPISGHRSVSWYQQTPGQGLQFLFEYFSETQRNKGNFPGRFSGRQFSNSRSEMNVSTLELGDSALYLCASSLQETQYFGPGTRLLVL.

The gene calls are TRBV5-1 and TRBJ2-1, with 7 bases matching TRBD1. J was trimmed by 4 bases and V by 4 bases; bases with no gene match: 8. Germline CDR1 is SGHRS and CDR2 is YFSETQ. This CDR3 has 15 amino acids. The CDR3 DNA sequence: TGCGCCAGCAGCACTACAGGGGTGGGATACAATGAGCAGTTCTTC. Encoded protein: CASSTTGVGYNEQFF.

The CDR3 DNA is TGTGCCAGCAGCGTAGGGAGCCTCACTAACTATGGCTACACCTTC. Residues: CASSVGSLTNYGYTF. The chain is built from TRBV9 and TRBJ1-2; unclear D gene. The V gene lost 0 bases and the J gene lost 0 bases, with 9 bases spanning the gap. Germline V gene sequence: CDR1 SGDLS, CDR2 YYNGEE. The CDR3 has 15 amino acids.

The V gene is TRBV12-3 or TRBV12-4, the J gene TRBJ1-5, with D unresolved. This CDR3 has 13 residues. V was trimmed by 3 bases and J by 4 bases, leaving 7 bases between them. Here the CDR3 DNA reads TGTGCCAGCAGTTTTCGGGGTAATCAGCCCCAGCATTTT. Amino acid sequence: CASSFRGNQPQHF.

The chain uses TRBV29-1 and TRBJ2-7, with 12 bases identical to TRBD2. Trimming at V came to 4 bases and at J to 1 base, leaving 8 bases not matched to a gene. The germline CDR1 and CDR2 sequences are SQVTM and ANQGSEA. This CDR3 comprises 16 residues. CDR3 sequence reads: CSVVETSGRVSYEQYF. The CDR3 DNA reads TGCAGCGTTGTTGAGACTAGCGGGAGAGTTTCCTACGAGCAGTACTTC.

This rearrangement joins TRBV20-1 to TRBJ1-1; D not certain. There are 11 residues in the CDR3. The V and J ends lost 7 bases and 11 bases respectively, with 17 bases between them. Germline loops: CDR1 DFQATT, CDR2 SNEGSKA (reference sequence). The CDR3 DNA is TGCAGTGTGGGCAGCCAGAGGGAGGCTTTCTTT. Translated: CSVGSQREAFF.

The CDR3 DNA follows: TGTGCCAGCAGCTTAGCAGGGACTAGCGTGGATACGCAGTATTTT. This codes for CASSLAGTSVDTQYF. The chain employs TRBV7-2 and TRBJ2-3, with 10 nucleotides matching TRBD2. This CDR3 spans 15 amino acids. Germline CDR1 is SGHTA and CDR2 is FQGNSA. The V segment lost 0 bases and the J segment 6 bases; nucleotides outside the gene matches: 3.

This clone was detected only once. This sequence joins TRBV28 and TRBJ1-2; D is ambiguous. The germline V and J ends were trimmed by 8 bases and 8 bases, with 15 bases remaining between them. CDR1 and CDR2 (germline): MDHEN, SYDVKM. The CDR3 is made up of 12 amino acids. The CDR3 nucleotides read TGTGCCAGCGGGCCCAGGCTGTCGGGCTACACCTTC. Translated, it gives CASGPRLSGYTF.

The rearrangement joins TRBV7-6 to TRBJ2-7; 14 bases line up with TRBD2. J was trimmed by 4 bases and V by 5 bases; bases with no gene match: 7. Germline V gene data show CDR1 as SGHVS and CDR2 as FNYEAQ. The CDR3 loop spans 16 amino acids. As DNA, the CDR3 is TGTGCCAGCAGCAAATCCGGGACTAGCGGGAGTTACGAGCAGTACTTC. It yields the protein CASSKSGTSGSYEQYF.

This clone has only one observation. The chain recombines TRBV11-3 with TRBJ2-1; D may be TRBD2 (5 bases). V was clipped by 2 bases and J by 8 bases, with 7 bases between them. Germline loops: CDR1 SGHNT, CDR2 YENEEA. The CDR3 loop spans 12 amino acids. CDR3 amino acids: CASSLKGDEQFF. The CDR3 DNA sequence: TGTGCCAGCAGCTTAAAGGGAGATGAGCAGTTCTTC. The variable domain in full, completed from reference TRBV11-3 and TRBJ2-1, reads EAGVVQSPRYKIIEKKQPVAFWCNPISGHNTLYWYLQNLGQGPELLIRYENEEAVDDSQLPKDRFSAERLKGVDSTLKIQPAELGDSAVYLCASSLKGDEQFFGPGTRLTVL.

The genes are TRBV19 and TRBJ2-5; 9 bases map to TRBD2. With 5 bases clipped from V and 1 base from J, the junction kept 11 bases outside the gene matches. The CDR3 has 17 amino acids. Germline V gives CDR1 LNHDA, CDR2 SQIVND (reference sequence). Here the CDR3 reads CASSAPPRAGGQETQYF. The CDR3 bases are TGTGCCAGTAGTGCACCCCCTAGAGCGGGAGGCCAAGAGACCCAGTACTTC.

The rearrangement joins TRBV6-5 to TRBJ1-2; D not certain. CDR1 and CDR2 from the germline V gene are MNHEY and SVGAGI. V lost 5 bases and J 5 bases, leaving 15 bases between the germline ends. The CDR3 contains 14 residues. CDR3 DNA: TGTGCCAGCAGTCGGACTAGAGAGCAATATGGCTACACCTTC. Amino acid sequence: CASSRTREQYGYTF.